This is a list of T cell receptor beta chains from one sample in a study of T cell changes during pregnancy in multiple sclerosis. Only in-frame clones appear in the TCRdb table, and some are missing; sequencing was by immunoSEQ multiplex PCR. The profile shows approximately 45,000 clones, almost 95% of them singletons. The input for sequencing was CD4+ T cells from peripheral blood mononuclear cells, taken in the second trimester of pregnancy. The receptor set was obtained from a female donor in good health, enrolled as a control in a pregnancy study. Each CDR3 is given with its conserved first and last residue. The order of the fields is clone size, J gene, V gene, CDR3 protein. Clone size is not always given. Where it is, it says once, few, many or a class for expanded clones.

. TRBJ2-2 TRBV7-2 CASRKSGGVAGELFF
. TRBJ1-5 TRBV29-1 CSVVWGQGPVGKNQPQHF
. TRBJ1-3 TRBV5-1 CASNSGQSGNTIYF
. TRBJ2-1 TRBV19 CASSVQRVTYNEQFF
. TRBJ1-1 TRBV6-5 CASSPDRGKYAFF
. TRBJ1-2 TRBV27 CASSRGTGGWVNYGYTF
. TRBJ2-3 TRBV19 CASSLLGQYTDTQYF
. TRBJ1-6 TRBV2 CASNPGSYNSPLHF
. TRBJ2-2 TRBV5-5 CASSLEAGQGIGELFF
. TRBJ2-7 TRBV10-3 CAAKTSQLNKTYEQYF
. TRBJ1-2 TRBV19 CASRPGQLYGYTF
. TRBJ1-1 TRBV7-8 CASSFSTGQGEAFF
. TRBJ1-3 TRBV19 CASRTGTGRRIGTGNTIYF
. TRBJ1-1 TRBV5-4 CASSWTAGAEAFF
. TRBJ1-2 TRBV15 CATSRELATGYGYTF
. TRBJ2-5 TRBV12-1 CASSFIDRGRETQYF
. TRBJ1-2 TRBV12-5 CASVPATTLYGYTF
. TRBJ1-4 TRBV5-1 CASSLGQGATTNEKLFF
. TRBJ2-1 TRBV7-2 CASSSRQGGNEQFF
. TRBJ1-1 TRBV7-8 CASSSIQQGNTEAFF
. TRBJ2-7 TRBV7-6 CASSLQGTGQGPYEQYF
. TRBJ1-1 TRBV4-1 CASSQPGQGGEAFF
. TRBJ1-2 TRBV6-5 CASSQSRDRVGGYTF
. TRBJ2-2 TRBV7-3 CASSLWGQGALAGELFF
. TRBJ1-1 TRBV6-6 CASSQMNTEAFF
. TRBJ1-2 TRBV5-1 CASSTEAANYGYTF
. TRBJ2-7 TRBV4-2 CASSPTYRGDLYEQYF
. TRBJ2-7 TRBV6-6 CASSYSSGSYEQYF
. TRBJ1-5 TRBV6-5 CASSSTGTGAQPQHF
. TRBJ2-5 TRBV25-1 CASRRGQGVFETQYF
. TRBJ1-2 TRBV30 CAWDPGQGYFGYTF
. TRBJ1-1 TRBV29-1 CSVQLGGNTEAFF
. TRBJ2-1 TRBV30 CAWAQGHEQFF
. TRBJ1-2 TRBV4-2 CASSQGGTDPSSYGYTF
. TRBJ1-4 TRBV19 CASSTGTPTNEKLFF
. TRBJ1-2 TRBV27 CASTGQGRYGYTF
. TRBJ2-1 TRBV7-3 CATKRGGGGNEQFF
. TRBJ1-1 TRBV2 CASSEARGLNTEAFF
. TRBJ1-2 TRBV7-9 CASKTSSGYDGYTF
. TRBJ2-5 TRBV5-1 CASSLKLAEETQYF
once TRBJ1-3 TRBV7-2 CASSFSGDAAGNTIYF
. TRBJ2-3 TRBV6-5 CASVSPGTDTQYF
. TRBJ2-3 TRBV9 CASSVVSGQTTDTQYF
. TRBJ1-1 TRBV30 CACGQENTEAFF
. TRBJ2-3 TRBV4-3 CASSSRDFTDTQYF
. TRBJ2-1 TRBV4-2 CASSQDGTGSLNEQFF
. TRBJ1-5 TRBV4-1 CASSQGFRGALGQPQHF
. TRBJ2-7 TRBV7-2 CASSLLRDPGYEQYF
. TRBJ1-2 TRBV5-1 CASSLTTPDINYGYTF
. TRBJ1-2 TRBV7-2 CASSFQGANYGYTF
. TRBJ1-2 TRBV6-5 CASSPRQFYGYTF
. TRBJ2-2 TRBV4-1 CASSQLGLAGGYSKNTGELFF
. TRBJ2-1 TRBV7-2 CASSLDPQGAGNNEQFF
once TRBJ2-2 TRBV6-5 CASRQSGTGELFF